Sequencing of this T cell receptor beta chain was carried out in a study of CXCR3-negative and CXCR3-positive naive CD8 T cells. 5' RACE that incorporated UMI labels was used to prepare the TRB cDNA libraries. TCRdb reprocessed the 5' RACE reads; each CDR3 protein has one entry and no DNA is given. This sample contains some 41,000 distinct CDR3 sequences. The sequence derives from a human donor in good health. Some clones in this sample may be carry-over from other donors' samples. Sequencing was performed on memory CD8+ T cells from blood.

CDR3 region: CASGLAGGSYNEQFF. This chain joins TRBV6-4 and TRBJ2-1; without DNA, the TCRdb call of TRBD2 cannot be checked. The CDR3 runs 15 residues. CDR1 is MRHNA and CDR2 is SNTAGT in the germline V gene.